This passage covers 17 T cell receptor beta chains from one sample sequenced in a study of blood T cell repertoires in COVID-19. Data came from immunoSEQ multiplex PCR; TCRdb stores just in-frame clones and leaves some out. There are 140,000 to 150,000 clones in the sample; over 65% occur only once, and 5.5% to 7% lies in the top ten. Input material: PBMCs or T cells enriched from blood (not recorded which). These receptors originate from a woman in her forties or fifties who had recovered from COVID-19.

This clone came up once. The genes are TRBV29-1 and TRBJ2-7; a possible D gene is TRBD2 (5 bases). Deletions cut 4 bases from V and 6 bases from J, with 16 bases between. Germline CDR1 SQVTM, CDR2 ANQGSEA. The CDR3 runs 13 residues. CDR3 DNA sequence: TGCAGCGTTGGTCGAGAGGGTGGCGGCGAGCAGTACTTC. Translating gives CSVGREGGGEQYF.

This chain joins TRBV21-1 and TRBJ2-6; the DNA was not used to check the table's D call, TRBD2. TRBV21-1 is a pseudogene segment. The CDR3 sequence is 17 residues long. The CDR3: CASICLAGASGANVLTF. The CDR3 nucleotides read TGTGCCAGCATCTGCCTAGCGGGGGCCTCTGGGGCCAACGTCCTGACTTTC.

This chain joins TRBV15 and TRBJ2-5; D not resolved. This CDR3 comprises 15 residues. In germline, CDR1 is LNHNV, CDR2 YYDKDF (reference sequence). Trimming took 1 base from V and 4 from J, leaving 13 bases between them. The CDR3 reads CATSRVLGGLETQYF. The CDR3 region has the DNA TGTGCCACCAGCAGAGTCCTCGGCGGTCTAGAGACCCAGTACTTC.

In its sample, this clone was seen many times. The rearrangement joins TRBV9 to TRBJ1-3; no clear D. Germline assignment: CDR1 SGDLS and CDR2 YYNGEE. The CDR3 sequence is 15 residues long. Deletions cut 5 bases from V and 2 bases from J, with 14 bases between. CDR3 sequence reads: CASSAKRETGNTIYF. The CDR3 DNA is TGTGCCAGCAGTGCCAAGCGGGAGACTGGAAACACCATATATTTT.

As DNA, the CDR3 is TGTGCCAGCAGCTTTAAGAGGGGTGGGGGGTTGAAAGATACGCAGTATTTT. This gives the protein CASSFKRGGGLKDTQYF. The chain uses TRBV7-8 and TRBJ2-3, with D perhaps matching TRBD2 (6 bases). Germline V gene sequence: CDR1 SGHVS, CDR2 FQNEAQ. This CDR3 has 17 residues. V was cut by 3 bases and J by 5 bases, with 21 bases left in between.

The chain joins TRBV7-9 to TRBJ1-2, with no clear D. The germline V and J ends were trimmed by 5 bases and 2 bases, with 12 bases remaining between them. Germline CDR1 SEHNR, CDR2 FQNEAQ (reference sequence). The CDR3 consists of 14 residues. DNA of the CDR3: TGTGCCAGCAGCCAGGTATCGGGGAACTATGGCTACACCTTC. This gives the protein CASSQVSGNYGYTF.

This chain uses TRBV10-3 with TRBJ2-1; 15 bases fit TRBD2. V shed 7 bases and J 12 bases; nucleotides not matched to a gene: 10. This CDR3 is 15 amino acids long. Germline V gene data show CDR1 as ENHRY and CDR2 as SYGVKD. CDR3 protein: CAITPGLAGGQWQFF. CDR3 bases: TGTGCCATCACCCCGGGACTAGCGGGGGGCCAGTGGCAGTTCTTC.

J is TRBJ1-5 and V is TRBV4-1, with D possibly TRBD1 on 5 matching bases. The CDR3 sequence is 14 residues long. V lost 0 bases to trimming and J lost 9 bases, with 12 bases between them. CDR1 and CDR2 from the germline V gene are MGHRA and YSYEKL. Here the CDR3 DNA reads TGCGCCAGCAGCCAAGACAGGCTGGGGGGGCCCCAGCATTTT. Residues: CASSQDRLGGPQHF.

The chain employs TRBV7-3 and TRBJ2-1; 10 positions agree with TRBD2. V trimming: 8 bases; J trimming: 7 bases; junction bases outside the gene matches: 8. CDR3 length: 14 residues. In germline, CDR1 is SGHTA, CDR2 FQGTGA. The CDR3 is CASGSGGAGNEQFF. The DNA for the CDR3 is TGTGCCAGCGGGAGCGGGGGGGCAGGGAATGAGCAGTTCTTC.

The sample holds a few counts of this clone. The chain uses TRBV15 and TRBJ2-1, with TRBD2 as a possible D gene (5 bases). CDR3 length equals 15 residues. The germline gives CDR1 LNHNV, CDR2 YYDKDF (reference sequence). Between the trimmed V and J ends, which lost 1 base and 2 bases, there was a span of 9 bases. The CDR3 DNA is TGTGCCACCAGCAGAGGTCCTAGCCCCTACAATGAGCAGTTCTTC. It yields the protein CATSRGPSPYNEQFF.

The chain has TRBV28 and TRBJ2-7, with D maybe TRBD2 (6 bases). Trimming removed 8 bases from V and 0 bases from J, with 11 bases in between. This CDR3 comprises 13 residues. From germline, CDR1 is MDHEN and CDR2 SYDVKM. The CDR3 sequence is CASLRGSSYEQYF. CDR3 coding DNA: TGTGCCAGCCTCCGGGGGAGCTCCTACGAGCAGTACTTC.

On this clone: At the DNA level, this CDR3 is encoded by other sequences in the same sample as well. The CDR3 sequence is CASSLVGVYEQYF. CDR3 nucleotide sequence: TGTGCCAGCAGCTTAGTAGGGGTTTACGAGCAGTACTTC. The chain carries TRBV7-9 and TRBJ2-7; possible D gene TRBD1, 5 bases. Germline V gene lookup returns CDR1 SEHNR and CDR2 FQNEAQ (reference sequence). Trimming stripped 1 base from V and 4 bases from J, with 8 bases between. The CDR3 sequence is 13 residues long.

This clone has only a few counts. The chain carries TRBV3-1 (or the pseudogene TRBV3-2) and TRBJ2-6; perhaps TRBD2 as D (6 bases). The germline gives CDR1 LGHDT, CDR2 YNNKEL (reference sequence). This CDR3 has 16 amino acids. The V gene lost 1 base and the J gene lost 4 bases, with 11 bases spanning the gap. This CDR3 reads CASSQGWEAGANVLTF. The CDR3 nucleotides read TGTGCCAGCAGCCAAGGATGGGAGGCCGGGGCCAACGTCCTGACTTTC.

The chain carries TRBV2 and TRBJ1-2, with D maybe TRBD1 (6 bases). Per germline, CDR1 SNHLY and CDR2 FYNNEI. Trimming took off 3 bases at V and 6 bases at J, with 17 bases between the two ends. CDR3 length: 15 amino acids. The CDR3 here is CASSDPTGKSDGYTF. The CDR3 coding sequence is TGTGCCAGCAGTGACCCTACAGGGAAGAGCGATGGCTACACCTTC.

The chain recombines TRBV25-1 with TRBJ1-1; possible D gene TRBD1, 5 bases. The CDR3 spans 13 residues. The germline V and J ends were trimmed by 6 bases and 5 bases, with 13 bases remaining between them. Germline lookup yields CDR1 MGHDK and CDR2 SYGVNS. CDR3 loop: CASRNQGGTEAFF. CDR3 nucleotide sequence: TGTGCCAGCAGGAATCAGGGAGGAACTGAAGCTTTCTTT.

The chain is built from TRBV6-5 and TRBJ1-5; D is possibly TRBD1 (5 bases). The CDR3 has 14 amino acids. V lost 0 bases and J lost 5, with 8 bases in between. Germline V gene data show CDR1 as MNHEY and CDR2 as SVGAGI. The DNA of the CDR3 is TGTGCCAGCAGTTACTCGGGGGGGGATCAGCCCCAGCATTTT. This sequence encodes CASSYSGGDQPQHF.

The table lists this clone with many counts. The chain carries TRBV2 and TRBJ1-3; a weak D match, TRBD1 (6 bases). Germline V CDR1 and CDR2: SNHLY, FYNNEI. The CDR3 extends over 14 amino acids. The V end lost 4 bases, the J end lost 2 bases, and 9 bases lay between the germline ends. The DNA of the CDR3 is TGTGCCAGCAGTGTATCAGGGGCTGGAAACACCATATATTTT. Residues: CASSVSGAGNTIYF. The whole variable domain, remainder taken from reference TRBV2 and TRBJ1-3, is EPEVTQTPSHQVTQMGQEVILRCVPISNHLYFYWYRQILGQKVEFLVSFYNNEISEKSEIFDDQFSVERPDGSNFTLKIRSTKLEDSAMYFCASSVSGAGNTIYFGEGSWLTVV.